A selection of T cell receptor beta chains follows, all from one sample in a study of human T cells and chemical hapten exposure. MiXCR was run by TCRdb on the RACE reads, yielding one entry per CDR3 protein. This sample has 340,000 or so distinct CDR3 sequences, with 6% to 8.5% found just once. The sequencing used whole blood, collected in connection with sensitization to the hapten diphenylcyclopropenone (DPC). The origin of the receptors is a woman in her late teens or twenties with alopecia areata. Some clones in this sample may be carry-over from other donors' samples. The CDR3 runs from the conserved cysteine through the conserved F or W. D genes are given only for firm matches. Size tells how often a clone was seen (once, few, many) or the class of an expanded clone, and some rows leave it out.

TRBJ1-1	TRBD1	few	TRBV4-3	TGCGCCAGCAGCCACGAACAGGGGGCGCGGACTGAAGCTTTCTTT	CASSHEQGARTEAFF
TRBJ1-5	TRBD1	few	TRBV7-2	TGTGCCAGCAGCTTAGGTACAGGGGGCGTTAGGCAGCCCCAGCATTTT	CASSLGTGGVRQPQHF
TRBJ2-7	.	many	TRBV12-3/TRBV12-4	TGTGCCAGCAGTCCCGGGACAGCCGTGCCGGGGGCCTACGAGCAGTACTTC	CASSPGTAVPGAYEQYF
TRBJ2-3	.	many	TRBV7-9	TGTGCCAGCAGCTTGCGCAGGGGCGGATATACGCAGTATTTT	CASSLRRGGYTQYF
TRBJ1-1	.	many	TRBV10-3	TGTGCCATCAGTGAAGGCTACACGATGGGGGGCTTTGGGAAAACTGAAGCTTTCTTT	CAISEGYTMGGFGKTEAFF
TRBJ2-3	.	many	TRBV10-3	TGTGCCATCAGTGACCCAGATCTCACAGATACGCAGTATTTT	CAISDPDLTDTQYF
TRBJ2-1	TRBD1	few	TRBV11-2	TGTGCCAGCAGCCTAAGCGGACAGGGGGCTGGCAATGAGCAGTTCTTC	CASSLSGQGAGNEQFF
TRBJ1-6	TRBD1	few	TRBV18	TGTGCCAGCTCACCGTTACAGGGGGATAATTCACCCCTCCACTTT	CASSPLQGDNSPLHF
TRBJ1-2	TRBD1	.	TRBV4-1	TGCGCCAGCAGCCAGACAGGGGCTAAGGGCTACACCTTC	CASSQTGAKGYTF
TRBJ2-2	TRBD2	.	TRBV11-3	TGTGCCAGCAGCTCGGGACTAGCGGGGGCCCAGAACACCGGGGAGCTGTTTTTT	CASSSGLAGAQNTGELFF
TRBJ2-3	TRBD2	.	TRBV9	TGTGCCAGCAGCGTAGCAGCGGGGGGCTCGCTGGGTACGCAGTATTTT	CASSVAAGGSLGTQYF
TRBJ2-1	TRBD2	.	TRBV2	TGTGCCAGCAGGGGCCGCGGGGGTAGCTCCTACAATGAGCAGTTCTTC	CASRGRGGSSYNEQFF
TRBJ2-7	.	.	TRBV7-2	TGTGCCAGCAGCTTAGTACCCAGCTCACTCTACGAGCAGTACTTC	CASSLVPSSLYEQYF
TRBJ2-3	TRBD2	.	TRBV5-1	TGCGCCAGCAGCACAGCGGGGGGGCGTATCTCAGATACGCAGTATTTT	CASSTAGGRISDTQYF
TRBJ1-6	.	few	TRBV6-5	TGTGCCACCAAAACCCGGACTAGCTCCTATAATTCACCCCTCCACTTT	CATKTRTSSYNSPLHF
TRBJ2-1	.	few	TRBV7-2	TGTGCCAGCAGCTTATGGCTAGCTGAATCCAATGAGCAGTTCTTC	CASSLWLAESNEQFF
TRBJ1-2	.	few	TRBV3-1	TGTGCCAGCAGTCCCCGTTTCCCCATCAGGGGCAACTATGGCTACACCTTC	CASSPRFPIRGNYGYTF
TRBJ2-3	TRBD1	.	TRBV29-1	TGCAGCGTTGTAATGCCCGGGACAGGGGGCACAGATACGCAGTATTTT	CSVVMPGTGGTDTQYF
TRBJ2-3	.	many	TRBV29-1	TGCAGCGTTGGATTAGCGGTGGCTAGCACAGATACGCAGTATTTT	CSVGLAVASTDTQYF
TRBJ1-1	TRBD1	.	TRBV10-3	TGTGCCATCAGAGACCACTGGACAGGGAACACTGAAGCTTTCTTT	CAIRDHWTGNTEAFF
TRBJ2-2	.	.	TRBV12-3/TRBV12-4	TGTGCCAGCATGGGGACATCGAACACCGGGGAGCTGTTTTTT	CASMGTSNTGELFF
TRBJ1-5	.	few	TRBV2	TGTGCCAGTACTTCCACGGGGGCGAATCAGCCCCAGCATTTT	CASTSTGANQPQHF
TRBJ1-6	.	many	TRBV6-2/TRBV6-3	TGTGCCAGCAGTCCTAAGGGAAGCGGTAATTCACCCCTCCACTTT	CASSPKGSGNSPLHF
TRBJ2-7	.	many	TRBV4-3	TGCGCCAGCAGCCAAGTCCGGTCTTATTCTTACGAGCAGTACTTC	CASSQVRSYSYEQYF
TRBJ1-5	.	.	TRBV29-1	TGCAGCGTTGGGGTAGGGGATCAGCCCCAGCATTTT	CSVGVGDQPQHF